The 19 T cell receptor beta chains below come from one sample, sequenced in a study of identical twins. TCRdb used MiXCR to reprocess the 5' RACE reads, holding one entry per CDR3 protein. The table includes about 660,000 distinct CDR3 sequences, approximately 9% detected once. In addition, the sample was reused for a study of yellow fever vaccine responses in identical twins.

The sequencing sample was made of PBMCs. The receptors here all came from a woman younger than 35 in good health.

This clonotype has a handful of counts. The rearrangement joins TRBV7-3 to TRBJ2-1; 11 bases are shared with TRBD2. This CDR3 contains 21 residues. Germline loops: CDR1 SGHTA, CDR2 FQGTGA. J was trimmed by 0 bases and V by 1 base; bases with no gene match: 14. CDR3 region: CASSLRGASGGPGSSYNEQFF. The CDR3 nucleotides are TGTGCCAGCAGCTTAAGGGGAGCTAGCGGGGGGCCCGGGAGCTCCTACAATGAGCAGTTCTTC.

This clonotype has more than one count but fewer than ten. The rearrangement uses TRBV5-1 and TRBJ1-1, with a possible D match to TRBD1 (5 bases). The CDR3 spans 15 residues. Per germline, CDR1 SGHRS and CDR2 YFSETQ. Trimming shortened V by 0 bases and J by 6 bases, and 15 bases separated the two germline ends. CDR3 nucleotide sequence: TGCGCCAGCAGCTTGGCATTGGGGGGTATGGCTGAAGCTTTCTTT. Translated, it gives CASSLALGGMAEAFF.

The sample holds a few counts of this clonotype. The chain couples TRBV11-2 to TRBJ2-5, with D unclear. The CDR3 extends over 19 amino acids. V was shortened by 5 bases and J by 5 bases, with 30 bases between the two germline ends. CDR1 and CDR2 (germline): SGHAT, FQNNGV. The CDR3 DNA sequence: TGTGCCAGCAGCCCTAGGTGGCGGCCTCACTACCGCATGGGGGAGACCCAGTACTTC. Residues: CASSPRWRPHYRMGETQYF. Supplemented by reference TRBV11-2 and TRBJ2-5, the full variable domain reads EAGVAQSPRYKIIEKRQSVAFWCNPISGHATLYWYQQILGQGPKLLIQFQNNGVVDDSQLPKDRFSAERLKGVDSTLKIQPAKLEDSAVYLCASSPRWRPHYRMGETQYFGPGTRLLVL.

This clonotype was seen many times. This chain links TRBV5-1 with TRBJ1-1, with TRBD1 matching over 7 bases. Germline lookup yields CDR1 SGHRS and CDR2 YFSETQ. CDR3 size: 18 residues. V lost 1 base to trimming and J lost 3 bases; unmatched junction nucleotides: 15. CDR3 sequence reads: CASSLPRQGRVGDTEAFF. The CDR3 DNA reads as TGCGCCAGCAGCTTGCCTCGACAGGGAAGAGTTGGTGACACTGAAGCTTTCTTT.

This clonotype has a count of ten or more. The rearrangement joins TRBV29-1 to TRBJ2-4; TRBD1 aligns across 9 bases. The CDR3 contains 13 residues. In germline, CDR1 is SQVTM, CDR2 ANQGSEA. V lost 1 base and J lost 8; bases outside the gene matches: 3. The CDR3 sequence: CSVEAGQGYIQYF. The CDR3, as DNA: TGCAGCGTTGAAGCGGGACAGGGTTACATTCAGTACTTC.

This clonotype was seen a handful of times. The CDR3 here is CASSLRGTVYNEQFF. Here the CDR3 DNA reads TGTGCCAGCAGCTTAAGGGGGACGGTATACAATGAGCAGTTCTTC. The chain combines TRBV7-9 with TRBJ2-1; the D gene is possibly TRBD1 (6 bases). With 2 bases removed from V and 4 bases from J, the gap between germline ends came to 12 bases. CDR3 length: 15 residues. In germline, CDR1 is SEHNR, CDR2 FQNEAQ (reference sequence).

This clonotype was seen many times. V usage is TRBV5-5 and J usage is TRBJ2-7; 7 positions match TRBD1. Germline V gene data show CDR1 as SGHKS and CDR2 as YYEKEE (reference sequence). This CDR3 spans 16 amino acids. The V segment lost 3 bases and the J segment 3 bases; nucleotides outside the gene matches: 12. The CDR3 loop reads CASSSGPKQGLYEQYF. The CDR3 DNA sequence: TGTGCCAGCAGCTCCGGTCCGAAACAGGGGCTCTACGAGCAGTACTTC.

DNA for the CDR3: TGTGCCAGCAGCCCCTTTAGCGGGCTCCAAGAGACCCAGTACTTC. It is translated as CASSPFSGLQETQYF. V and J are TRBV11-2 and TRBJ2-5; 7 bases fit TRBD2. The ends lost 5 bases at V and 1 base at J; junction bases unmatched: 7. The CDR3 covers 15 residues. Germline CDR1 reads SGHAT; CDR2 reads FQNNGV.

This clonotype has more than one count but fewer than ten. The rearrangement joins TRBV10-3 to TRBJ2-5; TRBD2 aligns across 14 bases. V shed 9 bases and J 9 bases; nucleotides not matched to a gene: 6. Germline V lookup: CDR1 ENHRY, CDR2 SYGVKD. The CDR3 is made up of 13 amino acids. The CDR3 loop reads CAIGLAGGRAQYF. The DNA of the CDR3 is TGTGCCATAGGACTAGCGGGGGGCAGGGCCCAGTACTTC.

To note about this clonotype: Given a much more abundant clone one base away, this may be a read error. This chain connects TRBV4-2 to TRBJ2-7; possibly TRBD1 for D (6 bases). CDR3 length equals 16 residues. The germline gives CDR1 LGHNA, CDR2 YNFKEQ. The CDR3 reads CASGQDSTGYAYEQYF. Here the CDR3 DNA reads TGTGCCAGCGGCCAAGATAGCACAGGGTATGCCTACGAGCAGTACTTC.

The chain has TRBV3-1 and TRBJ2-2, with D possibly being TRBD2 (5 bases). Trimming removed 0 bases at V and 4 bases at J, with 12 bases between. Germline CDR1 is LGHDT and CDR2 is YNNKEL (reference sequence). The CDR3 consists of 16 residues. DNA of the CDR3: TGTGCCAGCAGCCAAGACGCCGTCCTAGCCACCGGGGAGCTGTTTTTT. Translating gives CASSQDAVLATGELFF.

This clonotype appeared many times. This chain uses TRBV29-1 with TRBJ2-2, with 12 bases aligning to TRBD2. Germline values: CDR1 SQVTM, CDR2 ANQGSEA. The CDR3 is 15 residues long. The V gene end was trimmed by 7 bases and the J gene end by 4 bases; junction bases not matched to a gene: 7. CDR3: CSANLGLAGTGELFF. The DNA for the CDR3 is TGCAGCGCAAACTTGGGACTAGCGGGCACCGGGGAGCTGTTTTTT.

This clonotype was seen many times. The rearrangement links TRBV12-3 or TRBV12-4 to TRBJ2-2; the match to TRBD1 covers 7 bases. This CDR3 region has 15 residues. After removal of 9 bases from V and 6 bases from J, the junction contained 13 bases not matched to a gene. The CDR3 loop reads CASRYRGFEAGELFF. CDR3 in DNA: TGTGCCAGTAGATACAGGGGATTCGAGGCCGGGGAGCTGTTTTTT.

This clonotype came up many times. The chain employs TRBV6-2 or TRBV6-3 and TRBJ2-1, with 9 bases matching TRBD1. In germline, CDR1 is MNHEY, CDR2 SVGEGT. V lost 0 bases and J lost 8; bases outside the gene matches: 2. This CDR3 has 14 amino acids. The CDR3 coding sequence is TGTGCCAGCAGTTACTCAGACAGGGGGGATGAGCAGTTCTTC. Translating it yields CASSYSDRGDEQFF.

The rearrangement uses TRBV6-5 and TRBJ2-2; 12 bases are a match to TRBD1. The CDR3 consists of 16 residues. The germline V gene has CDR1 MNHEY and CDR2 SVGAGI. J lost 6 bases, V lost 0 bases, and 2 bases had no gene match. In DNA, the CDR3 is TGTGCCAGCAGTTACTCTGGGACAGGGGGCCCCGGGGAGCTGTTTTTT. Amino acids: CASSYSGTGGPGELFF.

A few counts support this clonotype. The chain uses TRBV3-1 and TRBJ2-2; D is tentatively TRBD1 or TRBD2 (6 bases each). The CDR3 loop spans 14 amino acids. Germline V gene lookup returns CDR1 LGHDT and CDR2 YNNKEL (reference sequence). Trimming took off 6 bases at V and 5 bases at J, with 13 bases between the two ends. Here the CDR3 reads CASRAQGRTGELFF. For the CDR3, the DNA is TGTGCCAGCAGGGCCCAGGGGAGGACCGGGGAGCTGTTTTTT.

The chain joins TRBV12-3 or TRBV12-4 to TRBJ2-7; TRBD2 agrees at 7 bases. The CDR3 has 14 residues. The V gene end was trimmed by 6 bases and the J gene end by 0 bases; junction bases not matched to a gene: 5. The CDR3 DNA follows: TGTGCCAGCAGGTCAGCGGGGAGCTCCTACGAGCAGTACTTC. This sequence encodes CASRSAGSSYEQYF.

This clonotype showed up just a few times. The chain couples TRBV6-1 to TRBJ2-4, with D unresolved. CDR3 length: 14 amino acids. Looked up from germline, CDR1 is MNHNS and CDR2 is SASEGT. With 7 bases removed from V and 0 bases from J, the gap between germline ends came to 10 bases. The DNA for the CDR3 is TGTGCCAGCAACCCCAGCTTAGCCAAAAACATTCAGTACTTC. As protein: CASNPSLAKNIQYF.

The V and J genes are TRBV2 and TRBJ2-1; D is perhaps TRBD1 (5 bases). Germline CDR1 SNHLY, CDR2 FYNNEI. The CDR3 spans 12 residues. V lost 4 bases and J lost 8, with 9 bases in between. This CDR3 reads CASSAGSDEQFF. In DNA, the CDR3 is TGTGCCAGCAGTGCAGGGTCCGATGAGCAGTTCTTC. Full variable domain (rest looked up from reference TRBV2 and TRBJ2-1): EPEVTQTPSHQVTQMGQEVILRCVPISNHLYFYWYRQILGQKVEFLVSFYNNEISEKSEIFDDQFSVERPDGSNFTLKIRSTKLEDSAMYFCASSAGSDEQFFGPGTRLTVL.